Each of the 13 T cell receptor beta chains below was sequenced from the same sample in a study of T cells in women clearing cervical HPV infection. Clones were sequenced by immunoSEQ multiplex PCR, and TCRdb holds only the in-frame ones, with some missing. The sample's table shows 40,000 or so clones. The sequencing sample was made of blood buffy coat. The origin of the receptors is a woman aged 18-70 years with a cervical HPV16 infection that either progressed to CIN3+ or cleared (not recorded which).

The CDR3 sequence: CASSDGVGEQYF. Partial CDR3 DNA: TGCGCCAGCAGTGACGGGGTCGGCGAG. The chain carries TRBV10-2 and TRBJ2-7; tentatively, D is TRBD2 (5 bases). Read sequence stops 3 residues before the CDR3 end, and the germline J gene provides the missing end. Germline loops: CDR1 WSHSY, CDR2 SAAADI. Trimming cost V 3 bases and J 6 bases, with 9 bases left between them. The CDR3 loop spans 12 amino acids.

As to this clone: The CDR3 end falls 3 residues outside the read, so it is completed with the germline J gene. The chain joins TRBV18 to TRBJ1-2; tentatively, D is TRBD1 (5 bases). CDR1 and CDR2 from the germline V gene are KGHSH and LQKENI. The CDR3 consists of 14 residues. CDR3 bases read: TGTGCCAGCTCATCGGGACTAGCGGCGGCCGAC. Translating gives CASSSGLAAAD. The whole CDR3 reads CASSSGLAAADYTF.

Notes on this clone: The read stops 3 residues short of the end of the CDR3; the missing end is completed from the germline J gene. This chain joins TRBV20-1 and TRBJ2-6; the D call may be TRBD1 or TRBD2 (5 bases each). The CDR3 consists of 15 residues. The V gene's germline CDR1 is DFQATT and CDR2 SNEGSKA (reference sequence). V was clipped by 6 bases and J by 0 bases, with 12 bases between them. The CDR3 loop reads CSAPGSFSGANVLTF. CDR3 DNA, as far as it was read: TGCAGTGCCCCAGGGAGTTTCTCTGGGGCCAACGTC.

This chain's CDR3 is CASSLNAVQETQYF. The DNA read from the CDR3 is TGTGCCAGCAGCTTAAATGCGGTCCAAGAGACC. This rearrangement joins TRBV7-8 to TRBJ2-5; no definite D call. The CDR3 goes on 3 residues after the read ends, and that part is filled in from the germline J gene. Germline loops: CDR1 SGHVS, CDR2 FQNEAQ. Trimming pared 2 bases from V and 1 base from J, leaving 8 bases between. CDR3 size: 14 residues. The variable domain in full, completed from reference TRBV7-8 and TRBJ2-5, reads GAGVSQSPRYKVAKRGQDVALRCDPISGHVSLFWYQQALGQGPEFLTYFQNEAQLDKSGLPSDRFFAERPEGSVSTLKIQRTQQEDSAVYLCASSLNAVQETQYFGPGTRLLVL.

As regards this clone: One end of the junction is discordant with germline, which a read error may explain. The sequenced fragment ends 3 residues before the CDR3 boundary, so the rest is inferred from the germline J gene. The chain couples TRBV2 to TRBJ1-3; weak D call: TRBD1 (5 bases). Germline values: CDR1 SNHLY, CDR2 FYNNEI. The CDR3 has 16 residues. The CDR3 protein is CASSDGGASSGNTIYF. The sequenced CDR3 bases are TGTGCCAGCAGTGATGGAGGGGCCTCCTCTGGAAACACT.

Turning to this clone: The CDR3 extends 3 residues past the end of the read, so its final part is completed from the germline J gene. This chain connects TRBV19 to TRBJ1-6; weak D call: TRBD1 (5 bases). The germline V and J ends were trimmed by 7 bases and 6 bases, with 13 bases remaining between them. From germline, CDR1 is LNHDA and CDR2 SQIVND (reference sequence). This CDR3 has 14 amino acids. The CDR3 sequence is CASKMSGFNSPLHF. The sequenced part of the CDR3 DNA is TGTGCCAGTAAAATGTCAGGGTTTAATTCACCC.

A remark on this clone: The DNA ends 3 residues before the CDR3 does, and the rest of the CDR3 is filled in from the germline J gene. The chain employs TRBV20-1 and TRBJ1-2, with 8 bases lining up with TRBD1. V shed 2 bases, J shed 7 bases, and the junction held 9 bases outside the gene matches. There are 14 residues in the CDR3. Germline values: CDR1 DFQATT, CDR2 SNEGSKA (reference sequence). The CDR3 bases that were read are TGCAGTGCTAGAATGACAGGGGCCCTCGGTGGC. This codes for CSARMTGALGG. The full-length CDR3 reads as CSARMTGALGGYTF.

On this clone itself: One end of the junction is discordant with germline, which a read error may explain. The CDR3 goes on 3 residues after the read ends, and that part is filled in from the germline J gene. The chain has TRBV7-7 and TRBJ2-2; TRBD1 aligns across 7 bases. This CDR3 spans 14 amino acids. In germline, CDR1 is SSHAT, CDR2 FNYEAQ (reference sequence). CDR3 DNA, as far as it was read: TGTGCTAGCAGCCTGACAGGGCCGACCGGGGAG. As protein: CASSLTGPTGE. The CDR3, in full, reads CASSLTGPTGELFF. The full variable domain, completed using reference TRBV7-7 and TRBJ2-2, is GAGVSQSPRYKVTKRGQDVTLRCDPISSHATLYWYQQALGQGPEFLTYFNYEAQPDKSGLPSDRFSAERPEGSISTLTIQRTEQRDSAMYRCASSLTGPTGELFFGEGSRLTVL.

Incomplete CDR3 DNA: TGTGCCAGCAGCGGCGGACTCTTGGGAAATGAAAAA. Translation gives CASSGGLLGNEK. In full, the CDR3 reads CASSGGLLGNEKLFF. The chain joins TRBV14 to TRBJ1-4; D remains ambiguous. The CDR3 is cut off 3 residues early in the read; its end comes from the germline J gene. The CDR3 consists of 15 residues. The V end was cut by 5 bases, the J end by 5 bases, with 15 bases between. CDR1 and CDR2 (germline): SGHDN, FVKESK. The full variable domain, rest sourced from reference TRBV14 and TRBJ1-4, is EAGVTQFPSHSVIEKGQTVTLRCDPISGHDNLYWYRRVMGKEIKFLLHFVKESKQDESGMPNNRFLAERTGGTYSTLKVQPAELEDSGVYFCASSGGLLGNEKLFFGSGTQLSVL.

A note on this clone: The read finishes 3 residues shy of the CDR3 end, and the germline J gene is used to complete it. The chain combines TRBV27 with TRBJ1-6; 8 positions agree with TRBD1. V lost 0 bases to trimming and J lost 5 bases; unmatched junction nucleotides: 0. CDR3 length: 15 amino acids. CDR1 MNHEY and CDR2 SMNVEV come from the germline V gene (reference sequence). The CDR3 bases that were read are TGTGCCAGCAGTTTATCGACAGGGGATAATTCACCC. This gives the protein CASSLSTGDNSP. The whole CDR3 protein reads CASSLSTGDNSPLHF.

As concerns this clone: Sequencing ends 3 residues short of the CDR3 end; the germline J gene provides the rest. The identical CDR3 is also encoded by other nucleotide sequences in the sample. The chain recombines TRBV18 with TRBJ2-7, with 9 nucleotides matching TRBD1. J lost 5 bases, V lost 3 bases, and 2 bases had no gene match. Germline assignment: CDR1 KGHSH and CDR2 LQKENI. The CDR3 covers 13 residues. Here the CDR3 reads CASSPGTGNEQYF. CDR3 DNA (partial): TGTGCCAGCTCACCCGGGACAGGGAACGAG.

The DNA read from the CDR3 is TGCAGCGTTGAAGGTGGGACTGAGACC. Translating it yields CSVEGGTET. The whole CDR3 region reads CSVEGGTETQYF. This chain joins TRBV29-1 and TRBJ2-5; possibly TRBD2 for D (6 bases). The read terminates 3 residues ahead of where the CDR3 ends, so the germline J gene completes it. The germline V gene has CDR1 SQVTM and CDR2 ANQGSEA. This CDR3 region has 12 residues. V was shortened by 1 base and J by 5 bases, with 8 bases between the two germline ends.

Notes on this clone: The CDR3 end falls 3 residues outside the read, so it is completed with the germline J gene. V and J are TRBV30 and TRBJ2-1; 7 nucleotides match TRBD1. The CDR3 contains 14 residues. CDR1 and CDR2 from the germline V gene are GTSNPN and SVGIG (reference sequence). Losses at the gene ends were 2 bases for V and 4 bases for J; bases not matched to a gene: 5. CDR3 in amino acids: CAWSKGTAYNEQFF. CDR3 DNA, as far as it was read: TGTGCCTGGAGTAAAGGGACAGCATACAATGAG.